The 17 T cell receptor beta chains below come from one sample, sequenced in a study of shared clonotypes between healthy human individuals. This table comes from immunoSEQ multiplex PCR, and its TCRdb copy is limited to in-frame clones, with some not included. The sample lists about 490,000 clones; 70% to 85% were seen once. Sequences were obtained from PBMCs. These receptors all stem from a woman aged 40-49 years in good health. Some clones in this sample may be carry-over from other donors' samples.

The chain combines TRBV11-2 with TRBJ2-7, with D possibly being TRBD2 (6 bases). Germline lookup yields CDR1 SGHAT and CDR2 FQNNGV. V shed 0 bases and J shed 2 bases, with 11 bases lying between them. The CDR3 sequence is 15 residues long. The CDR3 protein is CASSLDTSRAYEQYF. As DNA, the CDR3 is TGTGCCAGCAGCTTAGATACTAGCCGCGCCTACGAGCAGTACTTC. Together with reference TRBV11-2 and TRBJ2-7, the CDR3 gives the full variable domain: EAGVAQSPRYKIIEKRQSVAFWCNPISGHATLYWYQQILGQGPKLLIQFQNNGVVDDSQLPKDRFSAERLKGVDSTLKIQPAKLEDSAVYLCASSLDTSRAYEQYFGPGTRLTVT.

The CDR3 DNA reads TGTGCCAGCAGTCCACCGTGGCAGCCCGTCCGTTTGAACACTGAAGCTTTCTTT. It yields the protein CASSPPWQPVRLNTEAFF. The chain combines TRBV28 with TRBJ1-1; D unresolved. This CDR3 is built from 18 residues. Per the germline V gene, CDR1 is MDHEN and CDR2 is SYDVKM. The ends were cut back, 5 bases at V and 0 bases at J, with 22 bases in the middle.

In this sample, this clone turned up a few times. This chain connects TRBV4-1 to TRBJ2-7, with 10 bases aligning to TRBD2. The V gene's germline CDR1 is MGHRA and CDR2 YSYEKL. V lost 3 bases, J lost 0 bases, and 8 bases stayed unmatched. The CDR3 is 17 amino acids. The CDR3 loop is CASSHRRASGSSYEQYF. The DNA of the CDR3 is TGCGCCAGCAGCCATCGTCGGGCTAGCGGGAGCTCCTACGAGCAGTACTTC.

The gene calls are TRBV10-1 and TRBJ1-1; 8 bases are a match to TRBD1. The CDR3 consists of 14 residues. CDR1 is WNHNN and CDR2 is SYGVQD in the germline V gene (reference sequence). Unmatched junction bases numbered 5, after V lost 5 bases and J lost 3 bases. CDR3 in DNA: TGCGCCAGCAGTCAGGGGGCGTGGGACACTGAAGCTTTCTTT. It translates to CASSQGAWDTEAFF.

This clone has a count of ten or more. The rearrangement uses TRBV11-2 and TRBJ2-2, with 7 bases aligning to TRBD2. Germline assignment: CDR1 SGHAT and CDR2 FQNNGV. The length of the CDR3 is 15 residues. V trimming: 4 bases; J trimming: 7 bases; junction bases outside the gene matches: 9. CDR3 protein: CASSSLLAFSGELFF. The CDR3 DNA follows: TGTGCCAGCAGCTCATTACTAGCGTTCAGCGGGGAGCTGTTTTTT.

CDR3 bases: TGCAGCGTCCGCCCCCAGAACACTGAAGCTTTCTTT. It yields the protein CSVRPQNTEAFF. The rearrangement joins TRBV29-1 to TRBJ1-1; D gene uncertain. The CDR3 consists of 12 residues. The V gene's germline CDR1 is SQVTM and CDR2 ANQGSEA. Trimming stripped 6 bases from V and 1 base from J, with 9 bases between.

The V gene is TRBV28, the J gene TRBJ2-5; unclear D gene. The J call may be faulty, since TRBJ2-7 better matches the DNA end. This CDR3 has 13 amino acids. Germline V gene sequence: CDR1 MDHEN, CDR2 SYDVKM. This CDR3 reads CASSHRLKYEQYF. The CDR3 DNA is TGTGCCAGCAGCCACCGTCTGAAGTACGAGCAGTACTTC.

The table lists this clone with a few counts. The chain carries TRBV30 and TRBJ2-5; 9 bases fit TRBD2. The J call may be faulty, since TRBJ2-7 better matches the DNA end. Germline CDR1 GTSNPN, CDR2 SVGIG (reference sequence). The CDR3 has 15 amino acids. CDR3 DNA: TGTGCCTGGATAGGTTACGTAGCGGGAGTCCACGAGCAGTACTTC. As protein: CAWIGYVAGVHEQYF.

V and J are TRBV10-1 and TRBJ2-1, with TRBD1 matching over 8 bases. CDR3 length equals 15 residues. Germline trimming cut 6 bases from V and 0 bases from J; bases unmatched to any gene: 4. Germline CDR1 and CDR2: WNHNN and SYGVQD (reference sequence). In nucleotides, the CDR3 is TGCGCCAGCAGCGCCACAGGGGGCTCCTACAATGAGCAGTTCTTC. Encoded protein: CASSATGGSYNEQFF.

On this clone: Other DNA sequences in the sample encode the same CDR3. V gene TRBV2 combines with J gene TRBJ2-5; D unclear. This CDR3 contains 11 residues. Trimming took 6 bases from V and 1 from J, leaving 3 bases between them. The germline V gene encodes CDR1 SNHLY and CDR2 FYNNEI. CDR3 DNA sequence: TGTGCCAGCAGCCCCCAAGAGACCCAGTACTTC. It codes for CASSPQETQYF.

V and J are TRBV7-9 and TRBJ2-5; D possibly matches TRBD1 or TRBD2 (5 bases each). The V and J ends lost 5 bases and 3 bases respectively, with 16 bases between them. The germline gives CDR1 SEHNR, CDR2 FQNEAQ (reference sequence). The CDR3 extends over 15 amino acids. CDR3 protein: CASSRRQGEEETQYF. For the CDR3, the DNA is TGTGCCAGCAGCCGCCGCCAGGGAGAAGAAGAGACCCAGTACTTC.

The genes are TRBV2 and TRBJ1-1, with 7 bases aligning to TRBD1. The germline gives CDR1 SNHLY, CDR2 FYNNEI. V lost 4 bases to trimming and J lost 1 base; unmatched junction nucleotides: 3. The CDR3 contains 14 residues. CDR3 in DNA: TGTGCCAGCAGTGTGCAGGGGGAGAACACTGAAGCTTTCTTT. As protein: CASSVQGENTEAFF.

In its sample, this clone was seen many times. The V gene is TRBV11-2, the J gene TRBJ2-5; 9 bases are a match to TRBD2. Germline loops: CDR1 SGHAT, CDR2 FQNNGV. Trimming removed 1 base from V and 9 bases from J; junction bases left unmatched: 12. The CDR3 loop spans 16 amino acids. The CDR3 DNA is TGTGCCAGCAGCTTAGCGGGGGGACTAGCTCTTGGGCCCCAGTACTTC. Protein: CASSLAGGLALGPQYF.

The rearrangement joins TRBV21-1 to TRBJ2-6; TRBD1, as called in the table, went unchecked against the DNA. TRBV21-1 is a pseudogene. The CDR3 is made up of 17 amino acids. DNA of the CDR3: TGTGCCAGCAGCAAAAAAGAACAATTCTCTGGGGCCAACGTCCTGACTTTC. Its translation: CASSKKEQFSGANVLTF.

The J gene is TRBJ2-1, the V gene TRBV7-9; 10 bases are shared with TRBD1. Germline V gene sequence: CDR1 SEHNR, CDR2 FQNEAQ (reference sequence). Losses at the gene ends were 7 bases for V and 5 bases for J; bases not matched to a gene: 5. This CDR3 contains 14 residues. CDR3 in amino acids: CASNGQGGHNEQFF. Here the CDR3 DNA reads TGTGCCAGCAACGGACAGGGGGGACACAATGAGCAGTTCTTC.

This chain joins TRBV5-1 and TRBJ1-2; 8 positions agree with TRBD1. This CDR3 is 14 amino acids long. Trimming cost V 4 bases and J 6 bases; bases outside gene matches: 8. Germline CDR1 is SGHRS and CDR2 is YFSETQ. CDR3 region: CASSPDRENDGYTF. In DNA, the CDR3 is TGCGCCAGCAGCCCGGACAGGGAAAATGATGGCTACACCTTC.

This CDR3 reads CASSQDSGAGGPFNEQFF. CDR3 sequence (DNA): TGCGCCAGCAGCCAAGATTCTGGGGCGGGAGGGCCCTTCAATGAGCAGTTCTTC. The gene calls are TRBV4-3 and TRBJ2-1; 9 nucleotides agree with TRBD2. CDR1 LGHNA and CDR2 YSLEER come from the germline V gene. V lost 0 bases to trimming and J lost 6 bases; unmatched junction nucleotides: 12. The CDR3 runs 18 residues.